This T cell receptor beta chain was sequenced during a study of cytomegalovirus exposure and HLA in healthy donors (TCRdb year 2017). Background for the entire study: According to an earlier analysis of a few hundred of the donors, about 179 million T cells yielded roughly 110 million unique TCR beta sequences and less than 300 Gb of sequence data. An early release covering just under 650 HLA-typed donors comprised about 310 gigabases of sequencing data and roughly 85 million unique TCR sequences. Of the 350 to 450 genotyped donors, approximately 80% fell in the genetic ancestry cluster associated with self-reported Caucasian donors. The study was designed to test whether signatures of past pathogen exposure could be identified by cataloging public T cell receptors. The T cell repertoires of around 730 subjects were profiled by immunosequencing and related to cytomegalovirus serostatus. In addition to the first cohort of roughly 700 subjects, a separate validation cohort of 120 different subjects was used. To predict cytomegalovirus infection status, the study brought together high-throughput TCR immunosequencing, statistical association of individual TCRs with disease status, and machine learning. To study patterns of TCR occurrence, a later analysis re-analyzed previously published TCR beta repertoires from more than 550 donors and added high-resolution HLA genotyping. Rather than using new phenotypic data, the later analysis identified candidate immune exposures from TCR beta sequences and from how often those sequences occurred across donors. An earlier analysis of 450 to 750 of the donors used high-throughput TCR beta sequencing to judge whether each TCR beta V gene segment behaved as functional or pseudogenic. Donor age, sex, ethnicity and CMV serostatus were compiled together with the repertoire data. In a later genetic analysis, genome-wide SNP genotypes for about 55% of the roughly 700 donors were used, and that subset was treated as a discovery cohort. All discovery cohort repertoires had been generated on a single sequencing platform. Class I and class II HLA loci were covered by the typing at four-digit resolution. Typing coverage differed by locus: A, B, C, DRB1 and DQB1 were typed in roughly 620-640 donors, DQA1 in 522, DPA1 in 600 to 610, and DPB1 in around 490. A handful of DR-DQ haplotypes were handled as single units for association and clustering because linkage in the cohort was strong. On average, 235,054 unique TCR beta nucleotide sequences were sequenced per donor among 398 genotyped donors of the cohort, with around 19% of those sequences being non-productive. General conclusions and limits of the study: Across donors, most TCR sequences were observed very rarely, whereas some public TCRs were present in many individuals. Most CMV-associated TCR beta chains appeared to be HLA-restricted in a later analysis, and the HLA associations seemed to be driven largely by CMV exposure. Some IMGT-functional V segments, including TRBV6-2 and TRBV6-3, could not be told apart with the 87-base-pair reads, so those segments were excluded. HLA typing was unavailable for some donors at each locus, so association tests used only the typed subset. It was suggested by the authors that the approach could potentially be generalized to other disease states and immunological phenotypes. An association between a missense DCLRE1C variant and V-gene and J-gene trimming of TCR beta chains was found in a later genetic analysis and replicated in an independent cohort. In a later analysis, HLA-associated TCR beta chains showed more clonal expansion and lower generation probabilities than non-associated chains that were equally common. According to a later genetic analysis, donors in an Asian-associated ancestry cluster had fewer N-insertions in productive TCRs than the approximately 630-donor mean. In both the original and validation cohorts, the classifier was reported to diagnose cytomegalovirus status with high specificity and sensitivity. Because counts were too low, about 15 rarely observed V segments, including chromosome 9 orphons, were left out of the earlier analysis of a few hundred of the donors. At a false discovery rate of 0.05, a later analysis linked 15,000 to 20,000 TCR beta sequences to specific HLA alleles. A group of highly shared sequence variants was considered likely to be a technical artifact of the sequencing pipeline. When HLA alleles, especially DR and DQ, strongly co-occurred, attributing TCR associations to individual alleles was difficult. A further reported finding was that TCR beta sequences accurately predicted the HLA-A and HLA-B alleles for most subjects in the first cohort. Linkage disequilibrium might explain the correlated functional status among segregating V segments, but an unknown experimental factor could not be excluded. An earlier analysis of 587 of the donors showed that most TCR beta V segments appeared in productive rearrangements either about 90% or about 30% of the time, which broadly matched IMGT annotations. In the study, 150 to 200 TCR beta chains were listed as associated with cytomegalovirus. A later analysis reported that several top co-occurrence clusters appeared linked to parvovirus B19, influenza, CMV and Epstein-Barr virus. For the cohort, immune exposure information was limited to CMV serostatus. Only TCR beta chains were sequenced in this cohort, and the absence of alpha or paired-chain data limited detectable features. Sequencing depth was assumed to be roughly uniform across donors in the presence/absence analyses, though that assumption may not hold. Three of the identified cytomegalovirus-associated TCR beta chains were confirmed in vitro to be specific for cytomegalovirus antigens. In a later analysis, TCR association rates were found to vary across HLA loci, with the most associated TCRs seen for DRB1 alleles and the fewest for HLA-C alleles.

This clone has just a few counts. It has no known antigen specificity. Per-base quality was not reported, and no clone a single base away is much larger than it. Library preparation used the immunoSEQ multiplex PCR assay. For the multiplex PCR, a mixture combining 60 forward primers for TCR Vbeta segments and 13 reverse primers for TCR Jbeta segments was used. Amplification of the CDR3 region of rearranged TCR beta genes was performed with a multiplex PCR assay on genomic DNA. Amplified TCR beta libraries were sequenced as 87-base-pair reads on the Illumina HiSeq System. Per the source publication's procedure: In a later analysis, around 80 million unique TCR beta chains were counted across the 500 to 850 repertoires, and around 11 million of these chains were shared by at least two donors. Raw reads were error-corrected and collapsed into unique sequences by a nearest-neighbor algorithm in which closely related sequences were merged to remove PCR and sequencing errors. V, D and J gene segments were assigned by aligning CDR3 sequences to IMGT reference sequences. Each retained sequence needed at least a six-nucleotide match to both a V gene segment and a J gene segment. A rearrangement counted as productive if the CDR3 had no stop codons and remained in frame with V and J, and every other rearrangement counted as non-productive. CDR3 was defined by IMGT convention, running from the second conserved V-encoded cysteine to the conserved J-encoded phenylalanine. The earlier analysis of about 560 of the donors excluded any sequence lacking an unambiguous match to a single V gene segment. In an earlier analysis of several hundred of the donors, V segments were called functional above 56.7% productive rearrangements and were called segregating when the between-donor standard deviation exceeded 5%. To diagnose cytomegalovirus status from the catalog of TCR beta chain sequences, a statistical classification framework was built. In a later analysis, TCR nucleotide sequences were compared against IMGT/GENE-DB human TR gene sequences so that V and J genes could be assigned. In a later analysis, CDR3 sequences and most-parsimonious VDJ recombination scenarios were assigned using the TCRdist pipeline. In a later analysis, each TCR beta chain was defined by its CDR3 amino acid sequence together with its V-gene family, and reads lacking a unique V-gene family were excluded. A later analysis removed several hundred highly shared, low-generation-probability nucleotide sequences to deal with suspected cross-contamination and a sequencing artifact. In a later analysis, a clonal expansion index was calculated for each public chain from normalized within-repertoire ranks of inferred template counts. In a later analysis, generation probabilities were computed using a VDJ recombination model fitted to out-of-frame rearrangements, and the results were checked against IGoR. Hypergeometric tests were used in a later analysis to score TCR-TCR, TCR-HLA and TCR-CMV co-occurrence, with a repertoire-size bias correction applied to the TCR pairs. In a later analysis, false discovery rates were estimated by permuting HLA or CMV assignments 20 times. In a later analysis, co-occurring TCRs were grouped using DBSCAN, with TCRdist sequence similarity added in when clustering inside HLA-allele-positive subsets. Repertoires with fewer than 30,000 or more than 120,000 public chains were left out of co-occurrence clustering, as were about five repertoires with anomalous nucleotide sharing. Imported from immuneACCESS, the table was reduced by TCRdb to in-frame sequences with V and J called. These copies leave out some clones; in studies compared against another copy, an unresolved V gene accounts for under half, and the cause of the remainder is not known. The V and J calls and clone size come from that table; D and trimming were worked out from the DNA. The sample data list under 250,000 clones, and around 76% of these were observed just once. The biggest ten clones account for approximately 0.6% of the sample.

The cohort was made up of under 800 healthy bone marrow donors. Cohort members were all nominally healthy when sampled, although unrecorded immune exposures were likely present. The donor tested CMV seronegative, placing the donor among the approximately 400 seronegative members of the cohort. A peripheral blood sample was provided by each donor, and peripheral blood mononuclear cells were used for TCR beta sequencing. Genomic DNA was extracted from the blood cell samples with the Qiagen DNeasy Blood Extraction Kit. CDR1 and CDR2, looked up from the germline V gene, are SGHDN and FVKESK. The CDR3 covers 15 residues, taking in both the cysteine and the phenylalanine. The retained sequence is limited to the CDR3, 45 bases, with the frame set at the first base. Relative to germline, V is missing 3 bases and J is missing 5 bases, with 10 bases of the junction outside any gene match.

The TCR was taken from a man younger than 35 in good health and CMV-seronegative. The sample taken for sequencing was PBMCs. This chain joins TRBV14 to TRBJ2-7; the junction holds 7 bases that match TRBD1. The bases are TGTGCCAGCAGCCACTCCTTACAGGGGTGGGACGAGCAGTACTTC. Its translation is CASSHSLQGWDEQYF.